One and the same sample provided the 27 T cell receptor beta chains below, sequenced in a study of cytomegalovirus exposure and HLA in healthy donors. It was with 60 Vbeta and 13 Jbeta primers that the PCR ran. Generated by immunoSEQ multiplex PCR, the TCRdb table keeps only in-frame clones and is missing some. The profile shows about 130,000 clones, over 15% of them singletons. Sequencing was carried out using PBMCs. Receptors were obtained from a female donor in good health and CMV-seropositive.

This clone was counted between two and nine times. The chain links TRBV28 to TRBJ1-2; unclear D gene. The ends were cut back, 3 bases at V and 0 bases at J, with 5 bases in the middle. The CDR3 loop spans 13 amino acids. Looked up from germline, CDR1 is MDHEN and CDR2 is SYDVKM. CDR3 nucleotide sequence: TGTGCCAGCAGTTTCACATCTAACTATGGCTACACCTTC. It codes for CASSFTSNYGYTF.

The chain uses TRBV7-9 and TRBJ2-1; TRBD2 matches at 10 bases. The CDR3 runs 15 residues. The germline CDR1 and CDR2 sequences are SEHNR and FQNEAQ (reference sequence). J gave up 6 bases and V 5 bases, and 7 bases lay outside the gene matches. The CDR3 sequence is CASSHSGRAFNEQFF. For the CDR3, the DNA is TGTGCCAGCAGCCACAGCGGGAGGGCCTTCAATGAGCAGTTCTTC.

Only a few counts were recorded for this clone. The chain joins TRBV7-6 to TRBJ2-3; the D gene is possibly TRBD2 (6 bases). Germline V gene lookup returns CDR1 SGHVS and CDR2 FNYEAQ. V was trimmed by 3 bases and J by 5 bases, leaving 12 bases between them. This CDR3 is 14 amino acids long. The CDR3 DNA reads TGTGCCAGCAGCTTTCTAGGGAGGAGAGATACGCAGTATTTT. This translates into CASSFLGRRDTQYF.

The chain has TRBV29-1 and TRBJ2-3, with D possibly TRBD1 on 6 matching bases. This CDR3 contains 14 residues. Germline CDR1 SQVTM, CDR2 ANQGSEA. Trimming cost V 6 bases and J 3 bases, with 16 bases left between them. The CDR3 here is CSVRQGSWTDTQYF. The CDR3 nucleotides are TGCAGCGTAAGGCAGGGGAGTTGGACAGATACGCAGTATTTT.

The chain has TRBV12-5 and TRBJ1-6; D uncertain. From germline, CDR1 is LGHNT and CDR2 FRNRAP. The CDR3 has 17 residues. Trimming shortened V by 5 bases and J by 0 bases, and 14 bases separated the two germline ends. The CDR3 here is CASGNRPNLSYNSPLHF. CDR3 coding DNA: TGTGCTAGTGGTAACCGCCCTAACCTCTCCTATAATTCACCCCTCCACTTT.

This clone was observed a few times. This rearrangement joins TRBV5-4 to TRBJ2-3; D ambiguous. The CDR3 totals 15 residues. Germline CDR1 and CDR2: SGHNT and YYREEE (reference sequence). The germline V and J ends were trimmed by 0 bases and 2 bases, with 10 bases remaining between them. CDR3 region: CASSLESGYTDTQYF. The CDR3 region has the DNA TGTGCCAGCAGCTTGGAGTCGGGTTACACAGATACGCAGTATTTT.

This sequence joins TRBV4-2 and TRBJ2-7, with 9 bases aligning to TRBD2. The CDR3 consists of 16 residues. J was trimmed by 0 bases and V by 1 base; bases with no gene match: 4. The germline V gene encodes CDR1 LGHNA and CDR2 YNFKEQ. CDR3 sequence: CASSQVSGGFSYEQYF. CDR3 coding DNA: TGTGCCAGCAGCCAAGTAAGCGGGGGGTTCTCCTACGAGCAGTACTTC.

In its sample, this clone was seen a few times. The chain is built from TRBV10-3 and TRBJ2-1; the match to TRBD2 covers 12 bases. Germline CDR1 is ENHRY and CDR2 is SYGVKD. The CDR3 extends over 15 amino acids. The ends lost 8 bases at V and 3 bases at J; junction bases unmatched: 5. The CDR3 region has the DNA TGTGCCATCGCACGACTAGCGGGGGACTACAATGAGCAGTTCTTC. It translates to CAIARLAGDYNEQFF.

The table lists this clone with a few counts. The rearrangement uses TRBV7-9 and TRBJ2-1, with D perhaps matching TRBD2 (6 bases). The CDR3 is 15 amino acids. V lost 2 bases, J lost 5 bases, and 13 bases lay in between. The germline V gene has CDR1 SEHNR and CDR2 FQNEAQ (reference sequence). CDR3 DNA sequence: TGTGCCAGCAGCTTACTATCGACTAGGGACAATGAGCAGTTCTTC. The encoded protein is CASSLLSTRDNEQFF.

DNA of the CDR3: TGTGCCAGTAGTATACAGGACAGGGAGTACAATGAGCAGTTCTTC. Its protein is CASSIQDREYNEQFF. The J gene is TRBJ2-1, the V gene TRBV19, with TRBD1 matching 8 bases. After removal of 2 bases from V and 4 bases from J, the junction contained 4 bases not matched to a gene. Germline V gene data show CDR1 as LNHDA and CDR2 as SQIVND (reference sequence). The CDR3 totals 15 residues.

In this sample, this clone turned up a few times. In DNA form, the CDR3 reads TGTGCCCTAAGGGGGAACACCGGGGAGCTGTTTTTT. It is translated as CALRGNTGELFF. The rearrangement joins TRBV5-4 to TRBJ2-2, with TRBD1 as a possible D gene (5 bases). The V end lost 10 bases, the J end lost 1 base, and 8 bases lay between the germline ends. This CDR3 spans 12 amino acids. In germline, CDR1 is SGHNT, CDR2 YYREEE (reference sequence).

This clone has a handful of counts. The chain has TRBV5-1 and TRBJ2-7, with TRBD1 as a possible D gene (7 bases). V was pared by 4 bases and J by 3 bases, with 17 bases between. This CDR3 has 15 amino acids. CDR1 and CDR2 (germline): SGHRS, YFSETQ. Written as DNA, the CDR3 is TGCGCCAGCAGCCCAGGGGGGAGAGCCCTCTACGAGCAGTACTTC. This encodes CASSPGGRALYEQYF.

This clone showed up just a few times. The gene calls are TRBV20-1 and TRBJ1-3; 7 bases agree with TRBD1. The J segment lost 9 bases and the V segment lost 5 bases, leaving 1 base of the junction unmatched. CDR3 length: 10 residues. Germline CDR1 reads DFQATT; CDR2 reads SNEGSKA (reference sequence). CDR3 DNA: TGCAGTGCTGGACAGGCCACCATATATTTT. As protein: CSAGQATIYF.

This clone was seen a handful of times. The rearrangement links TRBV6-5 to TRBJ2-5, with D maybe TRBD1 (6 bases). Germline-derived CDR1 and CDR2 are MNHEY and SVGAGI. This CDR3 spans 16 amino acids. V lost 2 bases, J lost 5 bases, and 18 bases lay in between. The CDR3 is CASSYAPPTGRETQYF. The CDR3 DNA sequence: TGTGCCAGCAGTTACGCGCCCCCTACAGGGCGGGAGACCCAGTACTTC.

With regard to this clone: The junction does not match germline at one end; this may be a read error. The CDR3 DNA reads TGCGCCAGCAGCTTTCTGACAGACCAAGAGACCCACTACTTC. Translated, it gives CASSFLTDQETHYF. This sequence joins TRBV5-1 and TRBJ2-5; perhaps TRBD1 as D (5 bases). Germline assignment: CDR1 SGHRS and CDR2 YFSETQ. The CDR3 consists of 14 residues.

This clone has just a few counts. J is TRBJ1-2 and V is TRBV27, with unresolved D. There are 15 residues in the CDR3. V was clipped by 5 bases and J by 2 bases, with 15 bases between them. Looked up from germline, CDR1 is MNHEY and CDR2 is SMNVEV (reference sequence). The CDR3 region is CASSARIGVNYGYTF. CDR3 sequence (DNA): TGTGCCAGCAGTGCACGCATCGGGGTCAACTATGGCTACACCTTC.

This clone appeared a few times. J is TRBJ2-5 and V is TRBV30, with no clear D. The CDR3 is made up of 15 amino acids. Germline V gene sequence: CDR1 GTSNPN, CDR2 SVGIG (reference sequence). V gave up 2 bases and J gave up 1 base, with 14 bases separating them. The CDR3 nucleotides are TGTGCCTGGAGTCTACTGAACGGTCTCCAAGAGACCCAGTACTTC. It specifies CAWSLLNGLQETQYF. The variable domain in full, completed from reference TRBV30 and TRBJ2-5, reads SQTIHQWPATLVQPVGSPLSLECTVEGTSNPNLYWYRQAAGRGLQLLFYSVGIGQISSEVPQNLSASRPQDRQFILSSKKLLLSDSGFYLCAWSLLNGLQETQYFGPGTRLLVL.

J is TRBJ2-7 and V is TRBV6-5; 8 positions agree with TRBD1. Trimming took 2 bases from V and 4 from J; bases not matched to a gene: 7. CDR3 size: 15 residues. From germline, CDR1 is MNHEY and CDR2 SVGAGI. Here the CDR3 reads CASSYDGQGFYEQYF. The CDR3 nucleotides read TGTGCCAGCAGTTACGACGGACAGGGCTTTTACGAGCAGTACTTC.

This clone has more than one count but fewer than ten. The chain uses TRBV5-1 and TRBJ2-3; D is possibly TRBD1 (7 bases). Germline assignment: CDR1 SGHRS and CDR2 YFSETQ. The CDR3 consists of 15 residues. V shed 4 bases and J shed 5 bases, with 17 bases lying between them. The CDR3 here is CASSQGDWPEDTQYF. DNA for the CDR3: TGCGCCAGCAGCCAGGGGGACTGGCCCGAAGATACGCAGTATTTT.

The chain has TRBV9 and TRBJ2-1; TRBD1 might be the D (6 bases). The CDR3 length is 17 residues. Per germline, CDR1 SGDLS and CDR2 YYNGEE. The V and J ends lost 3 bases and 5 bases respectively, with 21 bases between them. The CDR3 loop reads CASSAVPVTGSDNEQFF. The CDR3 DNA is TGTGCCAGCAGCGCCGTGCCAGTAACAGGGAGTGACAATGAGCAGTTCTTC.

CDR3 bases: TGCGCCAGCAGCTTGGGACAGGGGGCATACAATGAGCAGTTCTTC. It codes for CASSLGQGAYNEQFF. The rearrangement uses TRBV5-1 and TRBJ2-1, with TRBD1 identical over 10 bases. V shed 0 bases, J shed 4 bases, and the junction held 1 base outside the gene matches. The CDR3 extends over 15 amino acids. Germline CDR1 and CDR2: SGHRS and YFSETQ.

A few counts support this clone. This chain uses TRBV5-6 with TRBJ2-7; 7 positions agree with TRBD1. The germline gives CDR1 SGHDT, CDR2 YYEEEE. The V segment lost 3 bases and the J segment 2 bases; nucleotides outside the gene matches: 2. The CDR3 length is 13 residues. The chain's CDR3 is CASSWDSTYEQYF. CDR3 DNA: TGTGCCAGCAGCTGGGACAGCACCTACGAGCAGTACTTC.

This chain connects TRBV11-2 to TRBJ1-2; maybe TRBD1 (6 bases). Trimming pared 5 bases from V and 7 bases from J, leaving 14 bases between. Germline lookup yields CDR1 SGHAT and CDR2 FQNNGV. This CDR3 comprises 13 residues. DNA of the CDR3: TGTGCCAGCAGCCTCCGGGGGGCGAGTGGCTACACCTTC. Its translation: CASSLRGASGYTF. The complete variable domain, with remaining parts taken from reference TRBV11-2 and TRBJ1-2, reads EAGVAQSPRYKIIEKRQSVAFWCNPISGHATLYWYQQILGQGPKLLIQFQNNGVVDDSQLPKDRFSAERLKGVDSTLKIQPAKLEDSAVYLCASSLRGASGYTFGSGTRLTVV.

CDR3 amino acids: CASSLPWGGGPYNEQFF. DNA of the CDR3: TGTGCCAGCAGTTTACCCTGGGGGGGCGGTCCCTACAATGAGCAGTTCTTC. The chain is built from TRBV28 and TRBJ2-1; D perhaps matches TRBD2 (7 bases). V was cut by 2 bases and J by 2 bases, with 16 bases left in between. The CDR3 has 17 amino acids. In germline, CDR1 is MDHEN, CDR2 SYDVKM.

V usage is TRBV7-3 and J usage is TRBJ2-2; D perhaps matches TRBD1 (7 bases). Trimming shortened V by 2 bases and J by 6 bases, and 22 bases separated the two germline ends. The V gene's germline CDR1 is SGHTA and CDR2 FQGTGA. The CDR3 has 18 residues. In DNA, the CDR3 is TGTGCCAGCAGCTTACGGACTAAAACAGGGGTTGGGGCCGGGGAGCTGTTTTTT. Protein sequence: CASSLRTKTGVGAGELFF.

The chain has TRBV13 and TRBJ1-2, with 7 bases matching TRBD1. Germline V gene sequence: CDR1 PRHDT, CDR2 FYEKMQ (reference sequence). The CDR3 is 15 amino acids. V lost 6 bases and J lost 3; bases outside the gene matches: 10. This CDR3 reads CASSYSGTAHYGYTF. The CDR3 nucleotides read TGTGCCAGCAGTTACTCCGGGACAGCTCACTATGGCTACACCTTC.

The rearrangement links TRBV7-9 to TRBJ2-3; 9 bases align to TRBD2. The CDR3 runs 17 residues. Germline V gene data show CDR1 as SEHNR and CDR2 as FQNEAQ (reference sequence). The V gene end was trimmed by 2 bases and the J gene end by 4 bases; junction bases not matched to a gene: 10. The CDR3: CASSLILRLAAPDTQYF. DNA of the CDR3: TGTGCCAGCAGCTTAATTTTAAGACTAGCGGCACCAGATACGCAGTATTTT.